This record looks at one T cell receptor beta chain sequence and its context. What it recognizes is unknown. TCRdb recomputed calls from the 5' RACE reads with MiXCR, one row per CDR3 protein. The sample contains approximately 400,000 distinct CDR3 sequences, 20% to 25% of which appear only once. This entry is derived from a study of T-cell memory formation after mild COVID-19. Study-wide points: For contracting clones, CD4+ ones sat mainly in CM and EM, CD8+ in EMRA.

Per germline, CDR1 SGHKS and CDR2 YYEKEE (reference sequence). This CDR3 has 15 residues. The V and J ends lost 1 base and 0 bases respectively, with 10 bases between them. The chain combines TRBV5-5 with TRBJ1-1; no reliable D call. The source is an adult woman who had mild COVID-19 (a few samples of this study predate the infection). Cell type and time point are not known. The sample taken for sequencing was PBMCs or a T cell subset sorted from them (not recorded which). This CDR3 is CASSLMSPVNTEAFF. As DNA, the CDR3 is TGTGCCAGCAGCTTGATGTCTCCGGTGAACACTGAAGCTTTCTTT.